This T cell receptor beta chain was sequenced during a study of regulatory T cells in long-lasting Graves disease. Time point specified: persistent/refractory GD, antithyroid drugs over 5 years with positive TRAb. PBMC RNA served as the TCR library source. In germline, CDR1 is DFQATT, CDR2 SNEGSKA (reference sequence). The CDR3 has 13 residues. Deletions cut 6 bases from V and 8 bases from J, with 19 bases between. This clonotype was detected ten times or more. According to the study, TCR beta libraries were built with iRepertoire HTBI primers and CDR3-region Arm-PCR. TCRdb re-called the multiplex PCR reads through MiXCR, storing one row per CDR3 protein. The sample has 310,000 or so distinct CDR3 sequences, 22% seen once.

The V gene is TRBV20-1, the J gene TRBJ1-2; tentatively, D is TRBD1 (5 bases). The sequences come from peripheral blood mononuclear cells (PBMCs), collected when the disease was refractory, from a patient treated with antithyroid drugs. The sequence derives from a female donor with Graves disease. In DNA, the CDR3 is TGCAGTGCCTCGTACACAGGTCGGGGAGGCTACACCTTC. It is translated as CSASYTGRGGYTF.